In this sample, the clone carrying this T cell receptor beta chain turned up a few times. TRB rearrangements spanning V, D and J were amplified using mixed TRB-A/B primers. TCRdb processed the multiplex PCR reads anew with MiXCR; each CDR3 protein has one entry. Of about 5,400 distinct CDR3 sequences in the sample, 30% to 40% were seen once. This sample was taken from a study of T cell repertoires in aging, cancer and after chemotherapy. TCR beta rearrangements were amplified from peripheral blood genomic DNA. This CDR3 is 13 amino acids long. Germline V gene lookup returns CDR1 GTSNPN and CDR2 SVGIG (reference sequence). V dropped 3 bases and J dropped 3 bases, with 11 bases sitting between them.

This clonotype originated in a human donor in good health. The chain combines TRBV30 with TRBJ1-2; D remains ambiguous. Sequenced sample: blood. The chain's CDR3 is CAWSYQGDYGYTF. CDR3 DNA: TGTGCCTGGAGCTATCAAGGTGACTATGGCTACACCTTC.